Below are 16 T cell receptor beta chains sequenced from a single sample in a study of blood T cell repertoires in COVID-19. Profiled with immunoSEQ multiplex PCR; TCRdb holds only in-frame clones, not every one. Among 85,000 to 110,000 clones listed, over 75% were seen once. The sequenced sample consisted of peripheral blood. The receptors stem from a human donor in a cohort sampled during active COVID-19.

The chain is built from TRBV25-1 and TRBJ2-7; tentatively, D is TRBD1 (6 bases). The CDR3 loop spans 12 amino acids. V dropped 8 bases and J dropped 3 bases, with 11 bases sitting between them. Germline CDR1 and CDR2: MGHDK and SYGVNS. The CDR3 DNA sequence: TGTGCCAGCGGATCACAGGGCTACGAGCAGTACTTC. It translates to CASGSQGYEQYF.

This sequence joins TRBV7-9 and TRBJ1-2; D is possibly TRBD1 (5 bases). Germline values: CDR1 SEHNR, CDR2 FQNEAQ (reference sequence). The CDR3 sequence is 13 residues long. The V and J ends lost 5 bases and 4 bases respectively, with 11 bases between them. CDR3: CASSIQVTYGYTF. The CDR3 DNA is TGTGCCAGCAGCATACAGGTGACCTATGGCTACACCTTC.

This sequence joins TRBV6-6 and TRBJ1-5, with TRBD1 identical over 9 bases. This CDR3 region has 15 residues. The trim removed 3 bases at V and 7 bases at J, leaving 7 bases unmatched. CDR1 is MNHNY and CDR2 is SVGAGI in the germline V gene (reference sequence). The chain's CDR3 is CASSYGTGRGQPQHF. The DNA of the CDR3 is TGTGCCAGCAGTTATGGGACAGGGAGAGGACAGCCCCAGCATTTT.

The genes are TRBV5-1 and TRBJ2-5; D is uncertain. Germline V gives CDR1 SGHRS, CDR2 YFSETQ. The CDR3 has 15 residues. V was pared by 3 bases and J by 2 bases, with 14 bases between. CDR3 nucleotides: TGCGCCAGCAGCTCGGGTCCCGCCACTCAAGAGACCCAGTACTTC. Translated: CASSSGPATQETQYF.

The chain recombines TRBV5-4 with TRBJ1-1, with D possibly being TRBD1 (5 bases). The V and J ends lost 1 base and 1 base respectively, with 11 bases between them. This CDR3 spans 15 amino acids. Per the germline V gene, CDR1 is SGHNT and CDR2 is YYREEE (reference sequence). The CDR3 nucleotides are TGTGCCAGCAGCTTGAAGACAGTTGGGAACACTGAAGCTTTCTTT. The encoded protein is CASSLKTVGNTEAFF.

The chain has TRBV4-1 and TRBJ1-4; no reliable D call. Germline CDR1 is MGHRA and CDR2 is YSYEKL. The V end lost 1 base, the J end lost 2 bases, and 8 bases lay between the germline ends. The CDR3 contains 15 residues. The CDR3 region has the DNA TGCGCCAGCAGCCAAGGAGAGGCCACTAATGAAAAACTGTTTTTT. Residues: CASSQGEATNEKLFF.

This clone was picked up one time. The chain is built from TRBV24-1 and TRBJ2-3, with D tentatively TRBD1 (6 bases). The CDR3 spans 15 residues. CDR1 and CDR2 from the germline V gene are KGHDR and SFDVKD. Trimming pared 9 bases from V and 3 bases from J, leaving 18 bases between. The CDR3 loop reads CATGPRGKRTDTQYF. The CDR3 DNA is TGTGCCACCGGACCCAGGGGAAAGAGGACAGATACGCAGTATTTT.

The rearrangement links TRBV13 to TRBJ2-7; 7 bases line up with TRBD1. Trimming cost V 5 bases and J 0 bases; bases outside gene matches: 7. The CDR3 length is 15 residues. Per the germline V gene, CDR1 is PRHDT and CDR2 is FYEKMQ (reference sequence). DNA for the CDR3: TGTGCCAGCAGCATGCTGACAGGGCACTCCTACGAGCAGTACTTC. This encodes CASSMLTGHSYEQYF.

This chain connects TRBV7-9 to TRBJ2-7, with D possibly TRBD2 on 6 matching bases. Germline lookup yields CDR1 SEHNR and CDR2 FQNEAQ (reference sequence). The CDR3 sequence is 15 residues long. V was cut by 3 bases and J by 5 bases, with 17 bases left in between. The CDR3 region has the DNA TGTGCCAGCAGCTTCCTTACCGGGAGAGGCAACGAGCAGTACTTC. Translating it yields CASSFLTGRGNEQYF.

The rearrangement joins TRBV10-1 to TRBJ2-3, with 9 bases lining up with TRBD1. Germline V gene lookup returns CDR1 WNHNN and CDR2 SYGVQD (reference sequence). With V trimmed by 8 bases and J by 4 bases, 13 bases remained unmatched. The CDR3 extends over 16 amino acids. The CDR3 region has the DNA TGCGCCAGCTTTGTGTCCCGGGACAGGGAGTCAGATACGCAGTATTTT. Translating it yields CASFVSRDRESDTQYF.

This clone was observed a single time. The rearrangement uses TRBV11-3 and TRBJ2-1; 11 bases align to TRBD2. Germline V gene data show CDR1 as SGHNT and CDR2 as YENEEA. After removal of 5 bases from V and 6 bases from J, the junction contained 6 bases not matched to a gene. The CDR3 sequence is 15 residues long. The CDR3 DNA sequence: TGTGCCAGCAGCCTTACTAGCGGGAGCCCCAATGAGCAGTTCTTC. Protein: CASSLTSGSPNEQFF.

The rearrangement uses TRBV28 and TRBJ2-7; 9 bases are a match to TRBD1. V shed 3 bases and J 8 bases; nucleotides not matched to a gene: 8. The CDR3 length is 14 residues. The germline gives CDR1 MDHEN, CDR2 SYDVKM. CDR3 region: CASSFPGTGYQQYF. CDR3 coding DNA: TGTGCCAGCAGTTTTCCCGGGACAGGGTATCAGCAGTACTTC. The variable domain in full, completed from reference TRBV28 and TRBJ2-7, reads DVKVTQSSRYLVKRTGEKVFLECVQDMDHENMFWYRQDPGLGLRLIYFSYDVKMKEKGDIPEGYSVSREKKERFSLILESASTNQTSMYLCASSFPGTGYQQYFGPGTRLTVT.

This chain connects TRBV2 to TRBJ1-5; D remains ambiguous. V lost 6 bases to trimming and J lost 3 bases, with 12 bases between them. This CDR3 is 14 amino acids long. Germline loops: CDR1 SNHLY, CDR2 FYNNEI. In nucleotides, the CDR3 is TGTGCCAGCAGACTAGAGGCCCTCAATCAGCCCCAGCATTTT. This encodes CASRLEALNQPQHF. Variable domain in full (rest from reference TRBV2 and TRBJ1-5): EPEVTQTPSHQVTQMGQEVILRCVPISNHLYFYWYRQILGQKVEFLVSFYNNEISEKSEIFDDQFSVERPDGSNFTLKIRSTKLEDSAMYFCASRLEALNQPQHFGDGTRLSIL.

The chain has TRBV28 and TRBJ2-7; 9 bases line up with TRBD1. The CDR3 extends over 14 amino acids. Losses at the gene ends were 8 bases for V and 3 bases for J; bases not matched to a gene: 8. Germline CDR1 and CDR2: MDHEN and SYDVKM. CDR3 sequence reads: CASHPGQGIYEQYF. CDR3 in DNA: TGTGCCAGCCATCCGGGACAGGGAATCTACGAGCAGTACTTC. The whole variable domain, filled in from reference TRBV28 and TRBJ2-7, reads DVKVTQSSRYLVKRTGEKVFLECVQDMDHENMFWYRQDPGLGLRLIYFSYDVKMKEKGDIPEGYSVSREKKERFSLILESASTNQTSMYLCASHPGQGIYEQYFGPGTRLTVT.

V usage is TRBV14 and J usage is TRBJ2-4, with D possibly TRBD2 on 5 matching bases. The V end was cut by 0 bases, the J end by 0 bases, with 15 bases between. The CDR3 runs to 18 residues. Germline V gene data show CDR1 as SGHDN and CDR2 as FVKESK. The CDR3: CASSQETLTGLAKNIQYF. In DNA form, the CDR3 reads TGTGCCAGCAGCCAAGAGACCCTCACGGGGTTAGCCAAAAACATTCAGTACTTC.

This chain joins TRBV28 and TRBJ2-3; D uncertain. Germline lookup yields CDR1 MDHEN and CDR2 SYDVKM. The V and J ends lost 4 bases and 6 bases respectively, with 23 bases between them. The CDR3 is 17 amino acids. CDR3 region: CASSSPWNSPPPDTQYF. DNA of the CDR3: TGTGCCAGCAGTTCCCCGTGGAATAGCCCACCCCCGGATACGCAGTATTTT.